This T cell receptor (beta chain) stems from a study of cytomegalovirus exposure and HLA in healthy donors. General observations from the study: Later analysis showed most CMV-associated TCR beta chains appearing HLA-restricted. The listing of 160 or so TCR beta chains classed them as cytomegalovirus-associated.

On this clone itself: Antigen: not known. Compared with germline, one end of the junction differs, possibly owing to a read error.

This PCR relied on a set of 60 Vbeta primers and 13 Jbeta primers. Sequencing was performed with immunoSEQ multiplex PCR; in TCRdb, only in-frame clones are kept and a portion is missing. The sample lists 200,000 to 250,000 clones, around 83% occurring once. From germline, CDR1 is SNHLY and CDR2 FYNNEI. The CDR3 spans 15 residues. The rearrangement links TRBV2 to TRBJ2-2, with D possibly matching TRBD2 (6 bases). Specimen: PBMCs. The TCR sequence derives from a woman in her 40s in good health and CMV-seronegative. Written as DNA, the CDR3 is TGTGCCAGCAGTGAATATGGGGGTTTGGGCGGGGCGCTGTTTTTT. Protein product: CASSEYGGLGGALFF.